A single TCR beta chain is shown here with its context. This sample is part of a study of identical twins. Trimming cost V 0 bases and J 0 bases, with 9 bases left between them. Germline values: CDR1 MNHNS, CDR2 SASEGT. The CDR3 has 16 residues. TCRdb used MiXCR to reprocess the 5' RACE reads, holding one entry per CDR3 protein. The table records 550,000 to 700,000 distinct CDR3 sequences, 21% of them present only once. The same data also went into a second study, on T cells expressing NK-cell markers. That work adds: Sorted CD3+CD56+NKG2C+, CD3+CD56+NKG2C- and CD3+CD56-NKG2C+ T cells provided the TCR beta repertoires. Sorting of alpha-beta TCR T cells alone was achieved in several experiments with an anti-gamma-delta TCR antibody. A range of roughly 1.0-8% of CD8+ T cells consisted of dominant NKG2C+ clonotypes in a handful of donors. HCMV specificity of the expanded NKG2C+ T cell clones was not established.

The clonotype originates from a woman younger than 35 in good health. The sequenced material came from PBMCs. The J gene is TRBJ2-1, the V gene TRBV6-1; tentatively, D is TRBD1 (5 bases). CDR3 region: CASSEATASSYNEQFF. The CDR3 DNA is TGTGCCAGCAGTGAAGCGACAGCCAGCTCCTACAATGAGCAGTTCTTC.